These T cell receptor beta chains were read from a single sample in a study of response to subunit inactivated influenza vaccine. TCRdb re-called the RT-PCR reads with MiXCR, one entry per CDR3 protein. The sample carries 500,000 or so distinct CDR3 sequences, 11% recorded once. Specimen: PBMCs from blood, collected 40 to 50 days after vaccination. The receptors originated from a man between 45 and 60 years old who received an inactivated influenza vaccine. The CDR3 runs from the conserved cysteine through the conserved F or W.

CDR3 protein	V gene	J gene
CASSGEDGSYEQYF	TRBV12-3/TRBV12-4	TRBJ2-7
CSATVSNYNSPLHF	TRBV20-1	TRBJ1-6
CSARDGEFTGELFF	TRBV20-1	TRBJ2-2
CASSPNKEHTIYF	TRBV27	TRBJ1-3
CASSWTAIIQETQYF	TRBV11-2	TRBJ2-5
CSAMGQEPVEQYF	TRBV20-1	TRBJ2-7
CASRSPNYGYTF	TRBV2	TRBJ1-2
CASSPIGTGVETQYF	TRBV5-4	TRBJ2-5
CASSPSRWGALGNEQFF	TRBV12-3/TRBV12-4	TRBJ2-1
CSASGQTNYGYTF	TRBV20-1	TRBJ1-2
CASSGAQGNYGYTF	TRBV5-1	TRBJ1-2
CASSLYREGETQYF	TRBV7-2	TRBJ2-5
CASSVQGWGRSTGELFF	TRBV9	TRBJ2-2
CASSYSTLAGTYNEQFF	TRBV6-2/TRBV6-3	TRBJ2-1
CASSFSGTAGNEQFF	TRBV5-1	TRBJ2-1